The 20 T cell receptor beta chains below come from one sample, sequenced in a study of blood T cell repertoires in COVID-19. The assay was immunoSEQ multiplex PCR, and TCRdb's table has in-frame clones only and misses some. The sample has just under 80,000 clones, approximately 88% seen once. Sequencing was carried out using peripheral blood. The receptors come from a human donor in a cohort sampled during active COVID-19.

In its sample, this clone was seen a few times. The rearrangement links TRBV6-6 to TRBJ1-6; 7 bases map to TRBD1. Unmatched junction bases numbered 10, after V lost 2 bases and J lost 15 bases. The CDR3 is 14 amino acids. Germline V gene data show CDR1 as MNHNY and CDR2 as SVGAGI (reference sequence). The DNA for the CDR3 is TGTGCCAGCAGTTACGCGCCGGGACAGCCTAACCTCCACTTT. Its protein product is CASSYAPGQPNLHF.

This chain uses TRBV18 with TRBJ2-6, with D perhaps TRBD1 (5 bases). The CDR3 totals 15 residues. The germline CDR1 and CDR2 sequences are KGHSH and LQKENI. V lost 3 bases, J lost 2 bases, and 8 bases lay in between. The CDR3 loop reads CASSPGQAGANVLTF. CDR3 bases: TGTGCCAGCTCACCGGGGCAGGCTGGGGCCAACGTCCTGACTTTC.

This CDR3 reads CASSTTPDRASNQPQHF. Here the CDR3 DNA reads TGTGCCAGTAGTACCACCCCCGACAGGGCCAGCAATCAGCCCCAGCATTTT. This chain connects TRBV19 to TRBJ1-5, with 7 bases identical to TRBD1. This CDR3 is built from 17 residues. Losses at the gene ends were 4 bases for V and 1 base for J; bases not matched to a gene: 10. The germline V gene has CDR1 LNHDA and CDR2 SQIVND (reference sequence).

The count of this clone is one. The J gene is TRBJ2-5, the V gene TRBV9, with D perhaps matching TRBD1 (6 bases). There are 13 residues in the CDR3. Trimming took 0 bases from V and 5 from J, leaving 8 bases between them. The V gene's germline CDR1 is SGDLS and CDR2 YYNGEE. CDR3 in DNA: TGTGCCAGCAGCGTAGGGCAGGGGGAGACCCAGTACTTC. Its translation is CASSVGQGETQYF.

The CDR3 region is CASSQVRIGGHTEAFF. CDR3 DNA sequence: TGTGCCAGCAGCCAAGTTCGGATAGGCGGTCACACTGAAGCTTTCTTT. The chain employs TRBV4-2 and TRBJ1-1; D call uncertain. The CDR3 totals 16 residues. In germline, CDR1 is LGHNA, CDR2 YNFKEQ. The V end lost 1 base, the J end lost 3 bases, and 15 bases lay between the germline ends.

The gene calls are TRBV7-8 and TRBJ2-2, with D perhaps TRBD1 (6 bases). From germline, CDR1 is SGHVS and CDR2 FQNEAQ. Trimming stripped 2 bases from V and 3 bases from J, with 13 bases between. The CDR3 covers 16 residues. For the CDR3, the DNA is TGTGCCAGCAGCTTACAGGGGCCCCGAGACACCGGGGAGCTGTTTTTT. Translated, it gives CASSLQGPRDTGELFF.

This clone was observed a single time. The CDR3, as DNA: TGTGCCAGTAGAGACGGGTTAGCGAACACCGGGGAGCTGTTTTTT. This codes for CASRDGLANTGELFF. V usage is TRBV19 and J usage is TRBJ2-2, with D unresolved. Between the trimmed V and J ends, which lost 6 bases and 0 bases, there was a span of 11 bases. The CDR3 is made up of 15 amino acids. The germline V gene encodes CDR1 LNHDA and CDR2 SQIVND (reference sequence).

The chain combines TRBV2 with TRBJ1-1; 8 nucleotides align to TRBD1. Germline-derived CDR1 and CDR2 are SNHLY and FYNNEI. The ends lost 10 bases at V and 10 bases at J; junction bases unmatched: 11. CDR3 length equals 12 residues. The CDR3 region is CATGGTGGTAFF. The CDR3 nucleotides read TGTGCCACAGGGGGAACAGGGGGGACAGCTTTCTTT. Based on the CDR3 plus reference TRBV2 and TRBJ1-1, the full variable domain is EPEVTQTPSHQVTQMGQEVILRCVPISNHLYFYWYRQILGQKVEFLVSFYNNEISEKSEIFDDQFSVERPDGSNFTLKIRSTKLEDSAMYFCATGGTGGTAFFGQGTRLTVV.

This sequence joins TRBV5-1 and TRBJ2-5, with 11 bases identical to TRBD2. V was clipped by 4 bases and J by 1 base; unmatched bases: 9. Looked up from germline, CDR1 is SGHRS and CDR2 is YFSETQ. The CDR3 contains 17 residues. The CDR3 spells CASSPPVAGGAQETQYF. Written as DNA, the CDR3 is TGCGCCAGCAGCCCCCCAGTAGCGGGGGGGGCCCAAGAGACCCAGTACTTC.

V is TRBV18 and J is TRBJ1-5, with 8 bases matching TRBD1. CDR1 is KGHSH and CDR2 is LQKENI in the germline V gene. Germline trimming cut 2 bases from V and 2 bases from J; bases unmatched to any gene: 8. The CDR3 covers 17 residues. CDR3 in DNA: TGTGCCAGCTCACCAGAGACAGGGGAGGGTGGCAATCAGCCCCAGCATTTT. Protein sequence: CASSPETGEGGNQPQHF.

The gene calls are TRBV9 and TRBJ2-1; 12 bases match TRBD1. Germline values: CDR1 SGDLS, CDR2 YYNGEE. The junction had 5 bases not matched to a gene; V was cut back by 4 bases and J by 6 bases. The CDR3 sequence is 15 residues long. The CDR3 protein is CASSSGDRGLNEQFF. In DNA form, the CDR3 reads TGTGCCAGCAGCTCCGGGGACAGGGGGCTCAATGAGCAGTTCTTC.

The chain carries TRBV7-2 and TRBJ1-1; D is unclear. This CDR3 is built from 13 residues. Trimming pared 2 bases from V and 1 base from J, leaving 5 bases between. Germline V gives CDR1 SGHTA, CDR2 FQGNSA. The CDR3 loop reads CASSLSENTEAFF. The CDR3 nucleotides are TGTGCCAGCAGCTTATCAGAGAACACTGAAGCTTTCTTT.

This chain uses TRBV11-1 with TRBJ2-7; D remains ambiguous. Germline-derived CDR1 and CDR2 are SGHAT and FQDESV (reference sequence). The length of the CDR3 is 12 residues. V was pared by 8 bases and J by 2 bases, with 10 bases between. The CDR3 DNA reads TGTGCCAGCGACGGCGGCACCTACGAGCAGTACTTC. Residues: CASDGGTYEQYF. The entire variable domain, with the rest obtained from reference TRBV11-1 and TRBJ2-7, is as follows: EAEVAQSPRYKITEKSQAVAFWCDPISGHATLYWYRQILGQGPELLVQFQDESVVDDSQLPKDRFSAERLKGVDSTLKIQPAELGDSAMYLCASDGGTYEQYFGPGTRLTVT.

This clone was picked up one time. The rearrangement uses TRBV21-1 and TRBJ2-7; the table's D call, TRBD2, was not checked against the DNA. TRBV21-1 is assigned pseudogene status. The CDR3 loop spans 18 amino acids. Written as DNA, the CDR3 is TGTGCCAGCAGCAAATGCTTCCATTTAGCGGGAGGGTCCCACGAGCAGTACTTC. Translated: CASSKCFHLAGGSHEQYF.

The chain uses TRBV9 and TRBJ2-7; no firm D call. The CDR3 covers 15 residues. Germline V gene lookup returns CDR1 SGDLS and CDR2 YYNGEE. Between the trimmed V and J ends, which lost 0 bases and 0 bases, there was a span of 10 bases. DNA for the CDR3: TGTGCCAGCAGCGTAGGCCCGAGGAGCTCCTACGAGCAGTACTTC. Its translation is CASSVGPRSSYEQYF.

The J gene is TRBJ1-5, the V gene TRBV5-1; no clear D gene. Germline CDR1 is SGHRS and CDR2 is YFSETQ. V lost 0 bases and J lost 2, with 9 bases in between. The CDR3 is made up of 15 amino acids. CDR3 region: CASSLGPEGNQPQHF. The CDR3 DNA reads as TGCGCCAGCAGCTTGGGGCCGGAGGGCAATCAGCCCCAGCATTTT.

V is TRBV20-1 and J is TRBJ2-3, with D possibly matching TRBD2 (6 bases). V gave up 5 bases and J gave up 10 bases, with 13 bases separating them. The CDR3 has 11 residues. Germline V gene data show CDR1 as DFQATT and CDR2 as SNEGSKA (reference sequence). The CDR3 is CSALTGEAQYF. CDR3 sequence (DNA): TGCAGTGCTCTTACGGGAGAGGCGCAGTATTTT.

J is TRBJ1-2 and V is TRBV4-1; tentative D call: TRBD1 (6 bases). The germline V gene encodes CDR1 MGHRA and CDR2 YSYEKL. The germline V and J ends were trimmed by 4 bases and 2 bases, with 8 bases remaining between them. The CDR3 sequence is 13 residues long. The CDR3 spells CASSPGQNYGYTF. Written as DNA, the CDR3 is TGCGCCAGCAGCCCTGGACAGAACTATGGCTACACCTTC.

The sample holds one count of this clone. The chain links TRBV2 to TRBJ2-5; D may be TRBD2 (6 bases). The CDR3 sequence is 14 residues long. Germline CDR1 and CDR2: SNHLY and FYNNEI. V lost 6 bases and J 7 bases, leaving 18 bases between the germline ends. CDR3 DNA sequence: TGTGCCAGCAGCGCGGGACTCCACCCAGGGACCCAGTACTTC. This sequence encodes CASSAGLHPGTQYF.

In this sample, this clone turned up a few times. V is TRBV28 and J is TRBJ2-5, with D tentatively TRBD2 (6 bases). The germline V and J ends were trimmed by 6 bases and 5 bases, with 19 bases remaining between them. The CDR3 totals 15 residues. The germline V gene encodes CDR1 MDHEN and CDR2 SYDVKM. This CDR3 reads CASSLTGTRRETQYF. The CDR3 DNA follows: TGTGCCAGCAGCCTCACCGGGACTCGTAGGGAGACCCAGTACTTC.